This record covers a single TCR beta chain. This entry belongs to a study of blood T cell repertoires in COVID-19. Study in general: Sites across the United States, Italy and Spain contributed samples from acute and convalescent COVID-19.

This CDR3 region has 14 residues. Trimming left V 4 bases short and J 11 bases short, with 18 bases between. CDR1 and CDR2 (germline): GTSNPN, SVGIG (reference sequence). Data came from immunoSEQ multiplex PCR; TCRdb stores just in-frame clones and leaves some out. The sample records over 150,000 clones, roughly 90% being singletons. This receptor was obtained from a man in his 70s with active or convalescent COVID-19. The sample comprised peripheral blood. The chain couples TRBV30 to TRBJ1-6, with TRBD1 as a possible D gene (6 bases). CDR3 sequence reads: CAWKLRGGLPPLHF. Here the CDR3 DNA reads TGTGCCTGGAAGCTGAGGGGGGGGTTGCCACCCCTCCACTTT.